These T cell receptor beta chains were read from a single sample in a study of neurological immune-mediated disorders. TCRdb redid the calling of the 5' RACE reads with MiXCR, one entry per CDR3 protein. Of about 120,000 distinct CDR3 sequences listed, roughly 3.2% are singletons. The sample comprised PBMCs. All receptors derive from a woman aged 25 to 39 with multiple sclerosis. Each CDR3 is given with its conserved first and last residue. D genes are given only for firm matches. The size of a clone is reported for some rows only, either as once, few or many, or as a class for expanded clones.

>TRBD2|many|TRBV19|TRBJ2-3
TGTGCCAGTAGTATCGCTAGCGGGAGATCGGATACGCAGTATTTT
CASSIASGRSDTQYF
>NA|many|TRBV20-1|TRBJ2-5
TGCAGTGCTAGAAAAGAGACCCAGTACTTC
CSARKETQYF
>NA|many|TRBV12-3/TRBV12-4|TRBJ2-1
TGTGCCAGCAGTACAAAAGACACCAGCTCCTACAATGAGCAGTTCTTC
CASSTKDTSSYNEQFF
>NA|many|TRBV6-5|TRBJ1-6
TGTGCCAGCCAGAGCGGAGGCCGGGGTAATTCACCCCTCCACTTT
CASQSGGRGNSPLHF
>NA|many|TRBV20-1|TRBJ1-1
TGCAGTGCTAGAGTTAGGGGAGACACTGAAGCTTTCTTT
CSARVRGDTEAFF
>NA|many|TRBV14|TRBJ2-5
TGTGCCAGCAGCCAAGGTTTTGACAGAGGTCCCATCCAAGAGACCCAGTACTTC
CASSQGFDRGPIQETQYF
>TRBD1|NA|TRBV12-3/TRBV12-4|TRBJ1-5
TGTGCCAGCAGTCCAGGGGGCAATAAGACCCAGAATTTT
CASSPGGNKTQNF
>TRBD1|many|TRBV6-6|TRBJ2-7
TGTGCCAGCAGTTACGGACAGGCCTCCTACGAGCAGTACTTC
CASSYGQASYEQYF
>NA|few|TRBV4-3|TRBJ1-1
TGCGCCAGCAGCCAAGGTCGGGTGAGGAACACTGAAGCTTTCTTT
CASSQGRVRNTEAFF
>TRBD1|many|TRBV5-1|TRBJ2-1
TGCGCCAGCAGCGCTACAGGGGGCGGTGAGCAGTTCTTC
CASSATGGGEQFF
>NA|many|TRBV6-5|TRBJ1-1
TGTGCCAGCAGTTTGGACATCCCCGGGGCGAACACTGAAGCTTTCTTT
CASSLDIPGANTEAFF
>TRBD1|many|TRBV5-1|TRBJ2-7
TGCGCCAGCACAGACCGGGACAGGGGAGTCTACGAGCAGTACTTC
CASTDRDRGVYEQYF
>TRBD1|NA|TRBV5-1|TRBJ1-1
TGCGCCAGCAGCTTGAGGGGACAGGGGGTCGGTGACACTGAAGCTTTCTTT
CASSLRGQGVGDTEAFF
>NA|NA|TRBV20-1|TRBJ1-1
TGCAGTGCTAGTTCCCCCCGGGGAGGGCGGGCCACTGAAGCTTTCTTT
CSASSPRGGRATEAFF
>NA|many|TRBV25-1|TRBJ2-7
TGTGCCAGCAGTGAACAGGGATATGAGCAGTACTTC
CASSEQGYEQYF
>NA|many|TRBV30|TRBJ2-3
TGTGCCTGGAGTGTACGAGGAGCGACAGATACGCAGTATTTT
CAWSVRGATDTQYF
>NA|NA|TRBV14|TRBJ2-1
TGTGCCAGCAGCCAAGGGCCCCCCTACAATGAGCAGTTCTTC
CASSQGPPYNEQFF
>TRBD1|many|TRBV7-2|TRBJ1-1
TGTGCCAGCAGCCGCGTGACAGGGTTGAACACTGAAGCTTTCTTT
CASSRVTGLNTEAFF
>TRBD2|many|TRBV18|TRBJ2-3
TGTGCCAGCTCACCCAGGGATAGCGGGAGATCGGATACGCAGTATTTT
CASSPRDSGRSDTQYF
>NA|few|TRBV20-1|TRBJ2-1
TGCAGTGCTAGAGATAGCCCCAATGAGCAGTTCTTC
CSARDSPNEQFF
>TRBD1|many|TRBV5-1|TRBJ1-2
TGCGCCAGCAGCTTGGCGTTAAAACAGGGGGCATCTGGCTACACCTTC
CASSLALKQGASGYTF
>NA|many|TRBV6-1|TRBJ1-6
TGTGCCAGCAGTGAACCCTCGCAGACTCATAATTCACCCCTCCACTTT
CASSEPSQTHNSPLHF
>NA|many|TRBV3-1|TRBJ2-7
TGTGCCAGCAGCCCGCTCGGGGGGCGCAACTACGAGCAGTACTTC
CASSPLGGRNYEQYF
>NA|many|TRBV12-3/TRBV12-4|TRBJ2-7
TGTGCCAGCAGTTTACGGTCCTCCTACGAGCAGTACTTC
CASSLRSSYEQYF
>NA|many|TRBV6-6|TRBJ1-1
TGTGCCAGCACCCTCGGACGGTTGAACACTGAAGCTTTCTTT
CASTLGRLNTEAFF
>NA|NA|TRBV4-1|TRBJ1-5
TGCGCCAGCAGCGAAGCCTTGGGGGGGAGTCAGCCCCAGCATTTT
CASSEALGGSQPQHF
>TRBD1|many|TRBV20-1|TRBJ1-5
TGCAGTGCCCTACAGGGGGCGAGCAATCAGCCCCAGCATTTT
CSALQGASNQPQHF
>NA|many|TRBV7-7|TRBJ2-3
TGTGAGACTGCCGGGACGGGAAAAGATACGCAGTATTTT
CETAGTGKDTQYF